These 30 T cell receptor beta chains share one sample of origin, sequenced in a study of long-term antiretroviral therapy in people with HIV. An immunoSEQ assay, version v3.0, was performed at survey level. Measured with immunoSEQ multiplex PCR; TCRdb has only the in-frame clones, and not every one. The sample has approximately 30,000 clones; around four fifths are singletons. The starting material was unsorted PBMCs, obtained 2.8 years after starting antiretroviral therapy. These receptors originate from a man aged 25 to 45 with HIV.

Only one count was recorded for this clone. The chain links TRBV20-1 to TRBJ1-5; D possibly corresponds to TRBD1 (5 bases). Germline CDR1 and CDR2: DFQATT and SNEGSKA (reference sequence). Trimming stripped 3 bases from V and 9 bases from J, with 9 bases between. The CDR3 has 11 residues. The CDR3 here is CSASAQGPQHF. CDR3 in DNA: TGCAGTGCTAGCGCCCAGGGGCCCCAGCATTTT.

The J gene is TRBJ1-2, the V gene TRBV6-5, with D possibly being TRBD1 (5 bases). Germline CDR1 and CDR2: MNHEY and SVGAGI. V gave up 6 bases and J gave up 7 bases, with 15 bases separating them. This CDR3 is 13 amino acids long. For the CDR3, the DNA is TGTGCCAGCAGCCTTGTAGACAGCACTGGCTACACCTTC. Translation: CASSLVDSTGYTF.

As DNA, the CDR3 is TGTGCCAGCAGCTCCCCGGAGGGGCGTTACACAGATACGCAGTATTTT. It yields the protein CASSSPEGRYTDTQYF. V usage is TRBV5-6 and J usage is TRBJ2-3; TRBD2 is a possible D gene (6 bases). With 3 bases removed from V and 2 bases from J, the gap between germline ends came to 16 bases. Germline V lookup: CDR1 SGHDT, CDR2 YYEEEE. The CDR3 sequence is 16 residues long.

For the CDR3, the DNA is TGTGCCATCAGAGGGGTGGGCAGGTGGAACACTGAAGCTTTCTTT. This sequence encodes CAIRGVGRWNTEAFF. This sequence joins TRBV10-3 and TRBJ1-1, with D possibly being TRBD1 (5 bases). The CDR3 covers 15 residues. Trimming took 6 bases from V and 1 from J, leaving 15 bases between them. Germline V gene sequence: CDR1 ENHRY, CDR2 SYGVKD.

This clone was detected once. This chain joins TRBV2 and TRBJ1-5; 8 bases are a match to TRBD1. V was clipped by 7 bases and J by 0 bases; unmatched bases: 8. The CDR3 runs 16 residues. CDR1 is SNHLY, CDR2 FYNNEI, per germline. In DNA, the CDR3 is TGTGCCAGCAACGACAGGGGCTTACATAGCAATCAGCCCCAGCATTTT. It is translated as CASNDRGLHSNQPQHF.

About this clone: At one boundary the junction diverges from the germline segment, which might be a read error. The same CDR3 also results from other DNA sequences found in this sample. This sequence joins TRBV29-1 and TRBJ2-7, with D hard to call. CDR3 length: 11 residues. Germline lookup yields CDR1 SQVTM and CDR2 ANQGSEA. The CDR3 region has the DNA TGCAGCGTTTTTGGGGAATACGAGCAATACTTC. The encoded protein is CSVFGEYEQYF.

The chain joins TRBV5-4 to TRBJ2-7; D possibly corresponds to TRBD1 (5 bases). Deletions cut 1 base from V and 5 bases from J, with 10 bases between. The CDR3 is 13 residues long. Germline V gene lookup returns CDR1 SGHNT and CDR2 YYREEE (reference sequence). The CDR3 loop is CASSLTGVNEQYF. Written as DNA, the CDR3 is TGTGCCAGCAGCTTGACAGGAGTGAACGAGCAGTACTTC.

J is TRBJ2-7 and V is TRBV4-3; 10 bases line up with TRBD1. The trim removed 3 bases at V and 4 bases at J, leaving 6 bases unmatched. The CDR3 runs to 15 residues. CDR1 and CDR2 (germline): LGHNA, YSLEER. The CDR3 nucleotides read TGCGCCAGCAGCCATACCGGGACAGGGGATTACGAGCAGTACTTC. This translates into CASSHTGTGDYEQYF.

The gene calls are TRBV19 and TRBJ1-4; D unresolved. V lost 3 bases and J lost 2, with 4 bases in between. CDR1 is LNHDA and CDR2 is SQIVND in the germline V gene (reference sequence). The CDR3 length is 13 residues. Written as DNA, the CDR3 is TGTGCCAGTAGTATGGGTACTAATGAAAAACTGTTTTTT. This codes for CASSMGTNEKLFF.

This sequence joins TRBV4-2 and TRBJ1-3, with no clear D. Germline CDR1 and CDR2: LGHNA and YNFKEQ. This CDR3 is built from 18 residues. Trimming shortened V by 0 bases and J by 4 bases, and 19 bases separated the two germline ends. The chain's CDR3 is CASSQELAFQAVGNTIYF. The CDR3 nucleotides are TGTGCCAGCAGCCAAGAGTTAGCTTTTCAGGCTGTGGGAAACACCATATATTTT.

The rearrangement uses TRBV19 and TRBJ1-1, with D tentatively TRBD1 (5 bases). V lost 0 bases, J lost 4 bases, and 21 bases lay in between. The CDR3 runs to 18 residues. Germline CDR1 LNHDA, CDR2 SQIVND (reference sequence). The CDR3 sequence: CASSIDKGPGHPSTEAFF. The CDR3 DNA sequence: TGTGCCAGTAGTATAGATAAGGGCCCCGGACACCCAAGCACTGAAGCTTTCTTT. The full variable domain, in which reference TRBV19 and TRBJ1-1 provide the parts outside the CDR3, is DGGITQSPKYLFRKEGQNVTLSCEQNLNHDAMYWYRQDPGQGLRLIYYSQIVNDFQKGDIAEGYSVSREKKESFPLTVTSAQKNPTAFYLCASSIDKGPGHPSTEAFFGQGTRLTVV.

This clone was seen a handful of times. CDR3 protein: CASSLLGRKGEKLFF. In DNA, the CDR3 is TGTGCCAGTAGTCTTCTAGGGAGGAAGGGAGAAAAACTGTTTTTT. The chain couples TRBV19 to TRBJ1-4; D uncertain. In germline, CDR1 is LNHDA, CDR2 SQIVND (reference sequence). V lost 5 bases and J 8 bases, leaving 18 bases between the germline ends. The CDR3 spans 15 residues.

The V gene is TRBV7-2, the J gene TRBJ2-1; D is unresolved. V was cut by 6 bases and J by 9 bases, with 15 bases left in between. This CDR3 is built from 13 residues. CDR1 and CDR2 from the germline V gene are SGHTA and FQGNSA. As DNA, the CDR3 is TGTGCCAGCAGGCCGTGGGTCGGACGTGAGCAGTTCTTC. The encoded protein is CASRPWVGREQFF.

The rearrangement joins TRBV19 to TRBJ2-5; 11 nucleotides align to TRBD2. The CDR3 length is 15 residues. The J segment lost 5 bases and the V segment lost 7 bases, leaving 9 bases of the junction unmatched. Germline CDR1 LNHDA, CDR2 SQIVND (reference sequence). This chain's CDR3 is CASMNSGGAVETQYF. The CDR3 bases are TGTGCCAGTATGAATAGCGGGGGGGCCGTGGAGACCCAGTACTTC.

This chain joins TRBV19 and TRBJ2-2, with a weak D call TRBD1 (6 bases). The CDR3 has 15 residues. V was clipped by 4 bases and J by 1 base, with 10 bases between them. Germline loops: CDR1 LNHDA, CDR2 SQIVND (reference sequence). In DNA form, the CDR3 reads TGTGCCAGTAGTACCGGGACACTGAACACCGGGGAGCTGTTTTTT. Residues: CASSTGTLNTGELFF.

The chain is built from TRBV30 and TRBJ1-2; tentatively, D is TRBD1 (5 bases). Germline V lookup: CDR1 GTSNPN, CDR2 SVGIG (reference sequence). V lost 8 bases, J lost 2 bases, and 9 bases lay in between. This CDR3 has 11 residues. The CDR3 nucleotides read TGTGCCGCGACAGAAAACTATGGCTACACCTTC. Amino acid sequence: CAATENYGYTF. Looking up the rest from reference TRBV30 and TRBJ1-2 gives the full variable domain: SQTIHQWPATLVQPVGSPLSLECTVEGTSNPNLYWYRQAAGRGLQLLFYSVGIGQISSEVPQNLSASRPQDRQFILSSKKLLLSDSGFYLCAATENYGYTFGSGTRLTVV.

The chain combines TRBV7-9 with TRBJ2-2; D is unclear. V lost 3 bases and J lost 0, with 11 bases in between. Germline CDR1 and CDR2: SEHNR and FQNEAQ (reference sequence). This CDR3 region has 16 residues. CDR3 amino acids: CASSFTLLANTGELFF. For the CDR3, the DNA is TGTGCCAGCAGCTTCACATTACTCGCGAACACCGGGGAGCTGTTTTTT.

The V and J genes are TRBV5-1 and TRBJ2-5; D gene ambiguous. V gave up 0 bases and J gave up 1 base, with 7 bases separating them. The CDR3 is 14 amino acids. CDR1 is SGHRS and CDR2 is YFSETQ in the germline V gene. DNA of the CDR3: TGCGCCAGCAGCTTGGACGGCAGCCAAGAGACCCAGTACTTC. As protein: CASSLDGSQETQYF. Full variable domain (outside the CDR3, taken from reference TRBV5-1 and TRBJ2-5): KAGVTQTPRYLIKTRGQQVTLSCSPISGHRSVSWYQQTPGQGLQFLFEYFSETQRNKGNFPGRFSGRQFSNSRSEMNVSTLELGDSALYLCASSLDGSQETQYFGPGTRLLVL.

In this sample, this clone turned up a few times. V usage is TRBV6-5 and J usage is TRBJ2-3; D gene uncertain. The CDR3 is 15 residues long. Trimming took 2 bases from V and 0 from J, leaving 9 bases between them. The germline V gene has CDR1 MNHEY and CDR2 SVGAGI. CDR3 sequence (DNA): TGTGCCAGCAGTTACGACCCGGGTAGCACAGATACGCAGTATTTT. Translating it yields CASSYDPGSTDTQYF.

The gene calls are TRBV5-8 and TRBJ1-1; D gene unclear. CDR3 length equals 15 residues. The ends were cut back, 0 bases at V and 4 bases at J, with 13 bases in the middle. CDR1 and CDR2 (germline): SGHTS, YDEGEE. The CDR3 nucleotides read TGTGCCAGCAGCTTGGTCGCCTTTGGGCGCACTGAAGCTTTCTTT. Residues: CASSLVAFGRTEAFF.

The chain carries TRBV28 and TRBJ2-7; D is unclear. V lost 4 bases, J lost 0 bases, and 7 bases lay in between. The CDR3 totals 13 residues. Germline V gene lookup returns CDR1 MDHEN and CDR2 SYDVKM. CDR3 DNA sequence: TGTGCCAGCAGTTGGCAGAGCTCCTACGAGCAGTACTTC. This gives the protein CASSWQSSYEQYF.

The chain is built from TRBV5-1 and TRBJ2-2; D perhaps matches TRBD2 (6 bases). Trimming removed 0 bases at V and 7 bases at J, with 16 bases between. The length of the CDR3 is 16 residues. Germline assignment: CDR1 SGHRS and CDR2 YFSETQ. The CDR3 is CASSLEGPWGDGELFF. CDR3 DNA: TGCGCCAGCAGCTTGGAAGGTCCCTGGGGGGACGGGGAGCTGTTTTTT.

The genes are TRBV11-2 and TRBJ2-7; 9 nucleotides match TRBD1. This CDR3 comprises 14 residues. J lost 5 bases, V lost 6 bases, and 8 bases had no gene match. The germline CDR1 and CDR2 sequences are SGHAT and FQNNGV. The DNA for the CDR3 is TGTGCCAGCAGATTAACAGGGGGCCGGGACGAGCAGTACTTC. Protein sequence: CASRLTGGRDEQYF.

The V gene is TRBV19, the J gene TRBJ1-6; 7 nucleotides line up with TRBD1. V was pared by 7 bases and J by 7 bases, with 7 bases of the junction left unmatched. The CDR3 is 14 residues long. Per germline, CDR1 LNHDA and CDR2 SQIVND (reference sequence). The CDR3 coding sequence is TGTGCCAGTATGGCGGGACAGACAAATTCACCCCTCCACTTT. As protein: CASMAGQTNSPLHF.

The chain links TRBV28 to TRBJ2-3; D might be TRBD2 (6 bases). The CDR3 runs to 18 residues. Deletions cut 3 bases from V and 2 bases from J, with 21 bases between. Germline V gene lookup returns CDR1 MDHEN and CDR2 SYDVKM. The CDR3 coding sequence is TGTGCCAGCAGTTTTAAGGCGGGACCATCCTATTCCACAGATACGCAGTATTTT. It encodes CASSFKAGPSYSTDTQYF.

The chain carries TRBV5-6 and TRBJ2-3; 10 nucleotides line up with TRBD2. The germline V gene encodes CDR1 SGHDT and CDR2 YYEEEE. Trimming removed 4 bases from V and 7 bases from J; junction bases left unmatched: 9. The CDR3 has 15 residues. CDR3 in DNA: TGTGCCAGCAGCCGAGGTGGGACTAGCGTCAATACGCAGTATTTT. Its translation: CASSRGGTSVNTQYF. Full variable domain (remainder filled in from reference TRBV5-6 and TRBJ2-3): DAGVTQSPTHLIKTRGQQVTLRCSPKSGHDTVSWYQQALGQGPQFIFQYYEEEERQRGNFPDRFSGHQFPNYSSELNVNALLLGDSALYLCASSRGGTSVNTQYFGPGTRLTVL.

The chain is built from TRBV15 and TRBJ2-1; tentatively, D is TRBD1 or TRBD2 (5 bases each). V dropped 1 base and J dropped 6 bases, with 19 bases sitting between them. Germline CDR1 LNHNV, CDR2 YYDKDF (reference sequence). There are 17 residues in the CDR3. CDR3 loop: CATSRVAGAKGSNEQFF. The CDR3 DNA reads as TGTGCCACCAGCAGAGTCGCCGGGGCCAAAGGAAGCAATGAGCAGTTCTTC. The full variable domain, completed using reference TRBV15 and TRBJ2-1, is DAMVIQNPRYQVTQFGKPVTLSCSQTLNHNVMYWYQQKSSQAPKLLFHYYDKDFNNEADTPDNFQSRRPNTSFCFLDIRSPGLGDTAMYLCATSRVAGAKGSNEQFFGPGTRLTVL.

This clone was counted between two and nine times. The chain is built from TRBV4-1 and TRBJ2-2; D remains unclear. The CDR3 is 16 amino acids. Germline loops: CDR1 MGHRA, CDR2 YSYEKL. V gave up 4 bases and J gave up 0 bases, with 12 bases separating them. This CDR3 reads CASSPAPLTNTGELFF. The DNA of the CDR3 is TGCGCCAGCAGCCCCGCACCCCTCACGAACACCGGGGAGCTGTTTTTT.

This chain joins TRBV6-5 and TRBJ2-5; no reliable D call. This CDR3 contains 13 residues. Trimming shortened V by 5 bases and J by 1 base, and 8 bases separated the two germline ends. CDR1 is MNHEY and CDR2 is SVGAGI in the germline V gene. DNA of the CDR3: TGTGCCAGCAGTACTGGCGTCCAAGAGACCCAGTACTTC. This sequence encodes CASSTGVQETQYF.

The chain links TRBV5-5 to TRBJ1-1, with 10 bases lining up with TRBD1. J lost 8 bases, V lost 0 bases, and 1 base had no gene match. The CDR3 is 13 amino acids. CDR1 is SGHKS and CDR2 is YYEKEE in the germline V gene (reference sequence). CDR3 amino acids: CASSLGQGAEAFF. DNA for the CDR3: TGTGCCAGCAGCTTGGGACAGGGGGCGGAAGCTTTCTTT. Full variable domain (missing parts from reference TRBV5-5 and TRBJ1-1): DAGVTQSPTHLIKTRGQQVTLRCSPISGHKSVSWYQQVLGQGPQFIFQYYEKEERGRGNFPDRFSARQFPNYSSELNVNALLLGDSALYLCASSLGQGAEAFFGQGTRLTVV.